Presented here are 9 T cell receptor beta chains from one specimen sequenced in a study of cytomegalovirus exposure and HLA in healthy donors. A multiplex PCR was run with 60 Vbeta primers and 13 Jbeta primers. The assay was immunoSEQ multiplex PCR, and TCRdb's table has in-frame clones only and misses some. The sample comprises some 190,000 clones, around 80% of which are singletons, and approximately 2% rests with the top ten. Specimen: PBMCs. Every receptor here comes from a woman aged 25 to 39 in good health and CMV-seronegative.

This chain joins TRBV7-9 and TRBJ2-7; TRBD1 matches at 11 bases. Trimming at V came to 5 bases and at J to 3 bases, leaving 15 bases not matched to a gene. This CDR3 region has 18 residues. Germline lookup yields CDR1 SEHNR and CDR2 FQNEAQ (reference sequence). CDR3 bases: TGTGCCAGCAGCGAACCGGGACAGGGGGGCCTCTTAAGCTACGAGCAGTACTTC. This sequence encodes CASSEPGQGGLLSYEQYF.

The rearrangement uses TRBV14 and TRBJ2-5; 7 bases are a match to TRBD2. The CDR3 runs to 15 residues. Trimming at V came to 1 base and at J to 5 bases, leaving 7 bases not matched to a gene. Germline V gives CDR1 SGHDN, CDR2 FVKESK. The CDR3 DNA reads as TGTGCCAGCAGCCAAGTGACCCGGGGGGTGGAGACCCAGTACTTC. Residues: CASSQVTRGVETQYF.

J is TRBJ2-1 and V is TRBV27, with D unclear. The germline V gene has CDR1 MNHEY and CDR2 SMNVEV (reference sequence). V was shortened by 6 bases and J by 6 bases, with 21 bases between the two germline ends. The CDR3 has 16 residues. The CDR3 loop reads CASRPVGRTARNEQFF. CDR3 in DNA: TGTGCCAGCAGACCCGTCGGTCGCACTGCCCGCAATGAGCAGTTCTTC.

CDR3 sequence (DNA): TGCGCCAGCAGCGGGGGACTAGCGGGGAATGGCAATGAGCAGTTCTTC. It specifies CASSGGLAGNGNEQFF. V is TRBV5-1 and J is TRBJ2-1; 13 bases match TRBD2. This CDR3 is 16 amino acids long. Unmatched junction bases numbered 7, after V lost 4 bases and J lost 6 bases. Germline V gene data show CDR1 as SGHRS and CDR2 as YFSETQ.

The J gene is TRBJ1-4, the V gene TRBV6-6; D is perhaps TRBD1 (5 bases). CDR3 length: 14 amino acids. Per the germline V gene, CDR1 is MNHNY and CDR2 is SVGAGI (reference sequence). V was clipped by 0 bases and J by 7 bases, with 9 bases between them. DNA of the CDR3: TGTGCCAGCAGTTACTCGCCGGGGGTTGAAAAACTGTTTTTT. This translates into CASSYSPGVEKLFF.

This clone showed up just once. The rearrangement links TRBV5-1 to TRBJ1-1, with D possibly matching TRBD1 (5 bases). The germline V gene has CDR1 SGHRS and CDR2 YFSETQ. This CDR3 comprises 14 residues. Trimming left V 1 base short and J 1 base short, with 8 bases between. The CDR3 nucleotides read TGCGCCAGCAGCTTGTGGGGCAGGAACACTGAAGCTTTCTTT. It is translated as CASSLWGRNTEAFF. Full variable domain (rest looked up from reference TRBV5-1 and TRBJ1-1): KAGVTQTPRYLIKTRGQQVTLSCSPISGHRSVSWYQQTPGQGLQFLFEYFSETQRNKGNFPGRFSGRQFSNSRSEMNVSTLELGDSALYLCASSLWGRNTEAFFGQGTRLTVV.

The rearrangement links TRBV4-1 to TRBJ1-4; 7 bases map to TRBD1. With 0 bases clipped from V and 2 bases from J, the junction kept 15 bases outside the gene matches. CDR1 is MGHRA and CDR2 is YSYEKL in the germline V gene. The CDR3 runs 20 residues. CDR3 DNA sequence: TGCGCCAGCAGCCAAGAACCTCGGGACAGCCCCGTCAGGACTAATGAAAAACTGTTTTTT. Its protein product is CASSQEPRDSPVRTNEKLFF.

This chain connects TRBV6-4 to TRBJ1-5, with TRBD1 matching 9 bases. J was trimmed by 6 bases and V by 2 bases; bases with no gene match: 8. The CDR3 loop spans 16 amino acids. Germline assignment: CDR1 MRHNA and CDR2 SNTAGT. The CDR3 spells CASSDRWTGVLQPQHF. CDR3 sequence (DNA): TGTGCCAGCAGTGACCGATGGACAGGGGTGCTTCAGCCCCAGCATTTT.

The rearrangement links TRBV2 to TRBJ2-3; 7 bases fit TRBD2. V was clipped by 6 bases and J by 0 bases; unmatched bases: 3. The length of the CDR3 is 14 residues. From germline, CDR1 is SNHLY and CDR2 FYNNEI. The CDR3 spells CASRGGTSTDTQYF. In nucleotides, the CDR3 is TGTGCCAGCAGGGGGGGGACTAGCACAGATACGCAGTATTTT.